A selection of T cell receptor beta chains follows, all from one sample in a study of cytomegalovirus exposure and HLA in healthy donors. Libraries were prepared by immunoSEQ multiplex PCR; TCRdb keeps only in-frame clonotypes and omits some of them. The data hold over 120,000 clones, with more than 75% observed a single time. Input material: PBMCs. These TCRs come from a female donor in good health and CMV-seronegative. Each CDR3 is given with its conserved first and last residue. Each record gives: V gene, clone size, D gene, J gene, CDR3 protein, CDR3 DNA. The D gene is left open where the match is weak. Clone size is stated in some rows and not others, as once, few, many or a class when expanded.

V gene: TRBV18
clone size: NA
D gene: NA
J gene: TRBJ2-5
CDR3 protein: CASSRDFTGEDSETQYF
CDR3 DNA: TGTGCCAGCTCACGGGATTTTACAGGAGAGGATTCAGAGACCCAGTACTTC

V gene: TRBV7-9
clone size: few
D gene: TRBD1
J gene: TRBJ2-7
CDR3 protein: CASSFAAGTGTYEQYF
CDR3 DNA: TGTGCCAGCAGCTTTGCCGCCGGGACAGGGACCTACGAGCAGTACTTC

V gene: TRBV6-1
clone size: many
D gene: TRBD1
J gene: TRBJ2-1
CDR3 protein: CASDRANEQFF
CDR3 DNA: TGTGCCAGTGACAGGGCGAATGAGCAGTTCTTC

V gene: TRBV28
clone size: once
D gene: NA
J gene: TRBJ1-2
CDR3 protein: CASSLILLSEGYGYTF
CDR3 DNA: TGTGCCAGCAGTTTAATACTCCTCTCGGAGGGCTATGGCTACACCTTC

V gene: TRBV11-3
clone size: NA
D gene: NA
J gene: TRBJ2-3
CDR3 protein: CASSLGTGNADTQYF
CDR3 DNA: TGTGCCAGCAGCTTAGGAACGGGAAATGCAGATACGCAGTATTTT

V gene: TRBV11-2
clone size: NA
D gene: TRBD2
J gene: TRBJ2-1
CDR3 protein: CASSLELAGANNEQFF
CDR3 DNA: TGTGCCAGCAGCTTAGAACTAGCGGGAGCCAACAATGAGCAGTTCTTC

V gene: TRBV7-9
clone size: few
D gene: NA
J gene: TRBJ1-1
CDR3 protein: CASSLVAGLNTEAFF
CDR3 DNA: TGTGCCAGCAGCTTAGTGGCAGGGTTGAACACTGAAGCTTTCTTT

V gene: TRBV28
clone size: NA
D gene: NA
J gene: TRBJ1-5
CDR3 protein: CASSLGGADSNQPQHF
CDR3 DNA: TGTGCCAGCAGTCTTGGGGGGGCGGATAGCAATCAGCCCCAGCATTTT

V gene: TRBV6-4
clone size: NA
D gene: NA
J gene: TRBJ2-1
CDR3 protein: CASSLSSYNEQFF
CDR3 DNA: TGTGCCAGCTCTCTCAGCTCCTACAATGAGCAGTTCTTC

V gene: TRBV2
clone size: once
D gene: TRBD1
J gene: TRBJ2-2
CDR3 protein: CASGGTGVSTGELFF
CDR3 DNA: TGTGCCAGCGGGGGGACAGGGGTCAGCACCGGGGAGCTGTTTTTT

V gene: TRBV19
clone size: NA
D gene: TRBD2
J gene: TRBJ2-1
CDR3 protein: CASSIPRLAGGSNEQFF
CDR3 DNA: TGTGCCAGTAGTATACCCAGACTAGCGGGAGGGAGCAATGAGCAGTTCTTC

V gene: TRBV30
clone size: NA
D gene: TRBD1
J gene: TRBJ1-2
CDR3 protein: CACHKQGFYGYTF
CDR3 DNA: TGTGCCTGCCACAAACAGGGGTTCTATGGCTACACCTTC

V gene: TRBV10-3
clone size: NA
D gene: TRBD2
J gene: TRBJ2-1
CDR3 protein: CAISGTREYNEQFF
CDR3 DNA: TGTGCCATCAGTGGGACTAGGGAATACAATGAGCAGTTCTTC

V gene: TRBV7-9
clone size: few
D gene: NA
J gene: TRBJ2-6
CDR3 protein: CAIIASSGANVLTF
CDR3 DNA: TGTGCCATCATAGCCTCTTCTGGGGCCAACGTCCTGACTTTC

V gene: TRBV5-1
clone size: NA
D gene: TRBD1
J gene: TRBJ2-1
CDR3 protein: CASRPSGFRGPSYNEQFF
CDR3 DNA: TGCGCCAGCCGCCCCTCAGGATTCAGGGGGCCCTCCTACAATGAGCAGTTCTTC

V gene: TRBV6-1
clone size: once
D gene: NA
J gene: TRBJ1-5
CDR3 protein: CASSDFFRDQPQHF
CDR3 DNA: TGTGCCAGCAGTGACTTTTTCAGGGATCAGCCCCAGCATTTT